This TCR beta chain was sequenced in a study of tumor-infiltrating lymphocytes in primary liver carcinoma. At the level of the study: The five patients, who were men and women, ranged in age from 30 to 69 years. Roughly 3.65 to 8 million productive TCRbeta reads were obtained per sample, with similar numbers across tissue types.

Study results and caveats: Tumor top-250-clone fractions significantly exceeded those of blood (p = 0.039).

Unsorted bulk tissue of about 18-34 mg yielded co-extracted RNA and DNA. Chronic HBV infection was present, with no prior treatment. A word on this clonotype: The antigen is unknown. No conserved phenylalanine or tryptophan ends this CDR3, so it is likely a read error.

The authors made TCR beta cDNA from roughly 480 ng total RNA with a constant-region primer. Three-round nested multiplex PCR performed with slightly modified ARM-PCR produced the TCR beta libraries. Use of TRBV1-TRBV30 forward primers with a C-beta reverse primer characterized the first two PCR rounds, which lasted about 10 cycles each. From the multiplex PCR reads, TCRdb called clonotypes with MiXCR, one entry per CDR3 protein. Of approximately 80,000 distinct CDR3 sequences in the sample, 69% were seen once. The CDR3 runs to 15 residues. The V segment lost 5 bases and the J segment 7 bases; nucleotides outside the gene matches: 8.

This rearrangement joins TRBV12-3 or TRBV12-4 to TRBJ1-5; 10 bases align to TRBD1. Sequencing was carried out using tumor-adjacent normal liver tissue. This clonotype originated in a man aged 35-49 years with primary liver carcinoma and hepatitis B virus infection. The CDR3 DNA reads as TGTGCCAGCAGTCCTGACAGGGGGCGAGAACAGCCCCAGCATTTG. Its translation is CASSPDRGREQPQHL.